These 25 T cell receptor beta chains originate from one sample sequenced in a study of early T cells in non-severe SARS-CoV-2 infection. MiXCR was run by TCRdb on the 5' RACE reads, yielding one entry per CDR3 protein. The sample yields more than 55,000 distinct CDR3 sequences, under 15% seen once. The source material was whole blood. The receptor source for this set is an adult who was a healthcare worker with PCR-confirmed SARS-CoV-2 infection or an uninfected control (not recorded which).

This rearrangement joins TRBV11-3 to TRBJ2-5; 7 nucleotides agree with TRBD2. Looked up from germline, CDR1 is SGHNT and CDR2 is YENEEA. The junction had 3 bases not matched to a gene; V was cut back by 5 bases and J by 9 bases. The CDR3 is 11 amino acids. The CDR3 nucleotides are TGTGCCAGCAGCCGGGGAGGGGCCCAGTACTTC. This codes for CASSRGGAQYF.

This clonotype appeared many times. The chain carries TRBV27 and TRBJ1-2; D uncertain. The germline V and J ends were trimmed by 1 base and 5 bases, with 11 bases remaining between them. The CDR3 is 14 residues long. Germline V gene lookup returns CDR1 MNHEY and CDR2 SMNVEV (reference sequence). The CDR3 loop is CASSLLSGEYGYTF. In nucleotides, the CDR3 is TGTGCCAGCAGTTTATTGTCTGGGGAGTATGGCTACACCTTC.

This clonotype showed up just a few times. CDR3 bases: TGTGCCTGGGGACAGGCGCCCGGTGGGGCCAACGTCCTGACTTTC. This encodes CAWGQAPGGANVLTF. The rearrangement links TRBV30 to TRBJ2-6; TRBD1 matches 7 bases. The CDR3 loop spans 15 amino acids. The V segment lost 5 bases and the J segment 3 bases; nucleotides outside the gene matches: 7. Germline loops: CDR1 GTSNPN, CDR2 SVGIG (reference sequence). The whole variable domain, remainder taken from reference TRBV30 and TRBJ2-6, is SQTIHQWPATLVQPVGSPLSLECTVEGTSNPNLYWYRQAAGRGLQLLFYSVGIGQISSEVPQNLSASRPQDRQFILSSKKLLLSDSGFYLCAWGQAPGGANVLTFGAGSRLTVL.

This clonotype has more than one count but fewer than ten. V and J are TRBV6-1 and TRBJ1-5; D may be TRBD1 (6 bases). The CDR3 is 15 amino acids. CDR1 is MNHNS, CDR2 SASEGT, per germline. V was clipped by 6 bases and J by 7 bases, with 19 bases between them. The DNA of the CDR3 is TGTGCCAGCAGCGCTACGAGGGGGGGGAGACAGCCCCAGCATTTT. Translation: CASSATRGGRQPQHF.

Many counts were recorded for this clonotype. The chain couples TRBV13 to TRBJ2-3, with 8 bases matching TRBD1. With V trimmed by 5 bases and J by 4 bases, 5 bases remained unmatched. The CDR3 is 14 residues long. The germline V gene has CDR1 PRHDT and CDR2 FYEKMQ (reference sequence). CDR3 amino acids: CASSPRGPPDTQYF. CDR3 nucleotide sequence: TGTGCCAGCAGCCCCAGGGGGCCCCCAGATACGCAGTATTTT.

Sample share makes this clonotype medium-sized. CDR3 loop: CASSKYGFSGYEQYF. In nucleotides, the CDR3 is TGTGCCAGCAGTAAATACGGGTTTTCGGGTTACGAGCAGTACTTC. The rearrangement links TRBV27 to TRBJ2-7, with D hard to call. The germline V gene has CDR1 MNHEY and CDR2 SMNVEV (reference sequence). CDR3 length equals 15 residues. Trimming left V 5 bases short and J 4 bases short, with 18 bases between.

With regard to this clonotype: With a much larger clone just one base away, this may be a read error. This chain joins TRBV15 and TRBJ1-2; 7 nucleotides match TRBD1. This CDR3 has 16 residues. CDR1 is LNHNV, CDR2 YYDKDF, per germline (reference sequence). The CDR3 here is CVTSRGPGQQDPGYTF. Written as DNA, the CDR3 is TGTGTCACCAGCAGAGGCCCGGGACAGCAGGACCCAGGCTACACCTTC.

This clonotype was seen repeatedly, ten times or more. The CDR3 loop reads CASSLRTGVSTEAFF. CDR3 bases: TGCGCCAGCAGCCTACGGACAGGGGTGAGCACTGAAGCTTTCTTT. The chain is built from TRBV5-1 and TRBJ1-1; 9 positions agree with TRBD1. This CDR3 has 15 amino acids. With V trimmed by 4 bases and J by 4 bases, 8 bases remained unmatched. Looked up from germline, CDR1 is SGHRS and CDR2 is YFSETQ. The full variable domain, with the rest looked up from reference TRBV5-1 and TRBJ1-1, is KAGVTQTPRYLIKTRGQQVTLSCSPISGHRSVSWYQQTPGQGLQFLFEYFSETQRNKGNFPGRFSGRQFSNSRSEMNVSTLELGDSALYLCASSLRTGVSTEAFFGQGTRLTVV.

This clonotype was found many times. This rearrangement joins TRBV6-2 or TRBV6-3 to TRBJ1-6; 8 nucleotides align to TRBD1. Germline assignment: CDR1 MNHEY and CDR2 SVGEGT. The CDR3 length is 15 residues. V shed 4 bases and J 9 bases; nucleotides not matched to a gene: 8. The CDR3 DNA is TGTGCCAGCAGTTCCGGACAGGGTGAGAGTTCACCCCTCCACTTT. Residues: CASSSGQGESSPLHF.

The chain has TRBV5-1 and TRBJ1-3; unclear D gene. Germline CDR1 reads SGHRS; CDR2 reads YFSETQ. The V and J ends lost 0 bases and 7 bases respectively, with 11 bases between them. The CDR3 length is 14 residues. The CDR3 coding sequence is TGCGCCAGCAGCTTGGACATTCGGTCCAACACCATATATTTT. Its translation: CASSLDIRSNTIYF.

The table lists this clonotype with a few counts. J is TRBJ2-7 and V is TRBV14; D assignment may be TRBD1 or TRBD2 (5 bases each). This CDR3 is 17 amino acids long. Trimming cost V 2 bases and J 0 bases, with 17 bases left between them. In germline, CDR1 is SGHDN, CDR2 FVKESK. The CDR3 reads CASSQRTGRGASYEQYF. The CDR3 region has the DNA TGTGCCAGCAGCCAACGTACGGGTAGGGGAGCCTCCTACGAGCAGTACTTC. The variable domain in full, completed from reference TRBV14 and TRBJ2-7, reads EAGVTQFPSHSVIEKGQTVTLRCDPISGHDNLYWYRRVMGKEIKFLLHFVKESKQDESGMPNNRFLAERTGGTYSTLKVQPAELEDSGVYFCASSQRTGRGASYEQYFGPGTRLTVT.

The CDR3 loop is CASSFYGTGELFF. The CDR3 coding sequence is TGTGCCAGCAGTTTCTATGGCACCGGGGAGCTGTTTTTT. V gene TRBV6-5 combines with J gene TRBJ2-2; no definite D call. From germline, CDR1 is MNHEY and CDR2 SVGAGI. V lost 4 bases, J lost 4 bases, and 7 bases lay in between. The CDR3 sequence is 13 residues long.

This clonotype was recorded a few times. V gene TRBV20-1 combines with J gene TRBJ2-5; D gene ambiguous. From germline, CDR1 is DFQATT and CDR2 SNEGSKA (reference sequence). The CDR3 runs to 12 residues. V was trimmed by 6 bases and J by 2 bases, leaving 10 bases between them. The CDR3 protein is CSASTRQETQYF. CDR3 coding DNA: TGCAGTGCCTCAACGCGGCAAGAGACCCAGTACTTC.

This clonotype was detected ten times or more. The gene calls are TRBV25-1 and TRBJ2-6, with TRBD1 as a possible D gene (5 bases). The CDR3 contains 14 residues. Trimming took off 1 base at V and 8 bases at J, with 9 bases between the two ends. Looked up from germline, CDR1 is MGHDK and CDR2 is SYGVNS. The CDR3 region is CASSEWAGTNVLTF. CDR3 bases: TGTGCCAGCAGTGAATGGGCAGGGACCAACGTCCTGACTTTC. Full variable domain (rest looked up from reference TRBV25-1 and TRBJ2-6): EADIYQTPRYLVIGTGKKITLECSQTMGHDKMYWYQQDPGMELHLIHYSYGVNSTEKGDLSSESTVSRIRTEHFPLTLESARPSHTSQYLCASSEWAGTNVLTFGAGSRLTVL.

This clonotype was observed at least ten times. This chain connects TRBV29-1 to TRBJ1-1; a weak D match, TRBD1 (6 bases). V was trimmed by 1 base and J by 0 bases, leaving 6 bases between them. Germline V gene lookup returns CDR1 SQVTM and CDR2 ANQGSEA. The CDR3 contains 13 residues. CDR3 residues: CSVEGGLNTEAFF. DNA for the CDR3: TGCAGCGTTGAAGGGGGGCTGAACACTGAAGCTTTCTTT.

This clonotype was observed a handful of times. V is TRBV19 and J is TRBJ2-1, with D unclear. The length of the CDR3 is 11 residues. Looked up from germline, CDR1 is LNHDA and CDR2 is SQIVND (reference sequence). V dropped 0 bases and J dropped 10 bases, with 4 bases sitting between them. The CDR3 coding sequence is TGTGCCAGTAGTATAGAAGGGGAGCAGTTCTTC. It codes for CASSIEGEQFF.

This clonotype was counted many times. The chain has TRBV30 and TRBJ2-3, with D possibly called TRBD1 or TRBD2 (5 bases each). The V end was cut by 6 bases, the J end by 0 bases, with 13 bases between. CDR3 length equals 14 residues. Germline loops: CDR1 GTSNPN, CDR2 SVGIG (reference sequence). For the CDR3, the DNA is TGTGCCTGTCAGTCCGGGACCAGCACAGATACGCAGTATTTT. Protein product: CACQSGTSTDTQYF.

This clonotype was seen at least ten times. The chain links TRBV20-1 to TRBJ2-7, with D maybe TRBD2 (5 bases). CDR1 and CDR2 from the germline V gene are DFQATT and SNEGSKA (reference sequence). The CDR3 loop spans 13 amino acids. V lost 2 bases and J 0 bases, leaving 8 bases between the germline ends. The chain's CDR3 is CSARSGSSYEQYF. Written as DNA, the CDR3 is TGCAGTGCTAGAAGTGGGAGCTCCTACGAGCAGTACTTC.

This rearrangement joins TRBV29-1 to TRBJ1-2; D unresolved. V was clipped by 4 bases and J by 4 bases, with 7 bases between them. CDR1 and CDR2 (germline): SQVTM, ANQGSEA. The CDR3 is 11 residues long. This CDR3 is CSVVTVYGYTF. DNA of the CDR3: TGCAGCGTTGTGACCGTCTATGGCTACACCTTC.

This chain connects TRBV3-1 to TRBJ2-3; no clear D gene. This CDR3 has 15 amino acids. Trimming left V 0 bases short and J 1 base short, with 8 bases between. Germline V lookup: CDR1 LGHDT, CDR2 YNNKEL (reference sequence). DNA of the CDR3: TGTGCCAGCAGCCAAGACATTCCGCGCACAGATACGCAGTATTTT. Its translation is CASSQDIPRTDTQYF.

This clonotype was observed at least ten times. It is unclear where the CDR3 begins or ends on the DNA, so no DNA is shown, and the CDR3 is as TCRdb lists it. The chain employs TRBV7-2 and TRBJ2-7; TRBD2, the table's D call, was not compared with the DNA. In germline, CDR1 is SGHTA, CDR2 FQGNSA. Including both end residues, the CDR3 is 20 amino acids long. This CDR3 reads CASSETGAGGLFGPGYEQYF.

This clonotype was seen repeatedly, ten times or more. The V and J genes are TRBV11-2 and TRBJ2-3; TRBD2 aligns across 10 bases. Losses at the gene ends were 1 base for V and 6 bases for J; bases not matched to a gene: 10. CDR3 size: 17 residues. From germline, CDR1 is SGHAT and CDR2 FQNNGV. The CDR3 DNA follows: TGTGCCAGCAGCTTAGTAACAGCGGGGGGGCTGGTGGATACGCAGTATTTT. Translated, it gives CASSLVTAGGLVDTQYF.

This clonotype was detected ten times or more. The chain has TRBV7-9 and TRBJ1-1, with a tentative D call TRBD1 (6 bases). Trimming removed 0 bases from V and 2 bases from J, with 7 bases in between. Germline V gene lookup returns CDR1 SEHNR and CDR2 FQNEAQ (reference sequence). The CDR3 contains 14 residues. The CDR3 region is CASSLAGGNTEAFF. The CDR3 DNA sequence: TGTGCCAGCAGCTTAGCAGGGGGAAACACTGAAGCTTTCTTT.

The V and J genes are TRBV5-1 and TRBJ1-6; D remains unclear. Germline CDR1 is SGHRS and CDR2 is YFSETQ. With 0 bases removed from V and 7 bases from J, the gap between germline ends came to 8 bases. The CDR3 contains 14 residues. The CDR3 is CASSLGSENSPLHF. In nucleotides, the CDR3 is TGCGCCAGCAGCTTGGGCAGTGAGAATTCACCCCTCCACTTT.

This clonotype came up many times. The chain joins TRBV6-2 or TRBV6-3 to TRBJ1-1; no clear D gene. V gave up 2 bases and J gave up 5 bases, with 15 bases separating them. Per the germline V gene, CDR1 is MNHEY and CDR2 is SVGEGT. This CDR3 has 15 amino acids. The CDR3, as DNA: TGTGCCAGCAGTTACGATCCCACGGGAGCAACTGAAGCTTTCTTT. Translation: CASSYDPTGATEAFF.